The 22 T cell receptor beta chains below were found in one sample sequenced in a study of vaccination effects on CD4 cells after COVID-19. Subsequent to a culture period of approximately 11 days, CD4+ T cells were isolated. Each person got two doses of an mRNA SARS-CoV-2 vaccine, BNT162b2 or mRNA-1273. What these receptors recognize is not known. Sequenced by immunoSEQ multiplex PCR; TCRdb stores in-frame clones only, minus some. The sample has about 71,000 clones; 65% to 80% are singletons. Sequencing used CD4+ T cells from PBMCs cultured without peptide, obtained after COVID-19 vaccination. These receptors originate from a human donor who received a COVID-19 vaccine.

Only one count was recorded for this clone. The V gene is TRBV5-5, the J gene TRBJ2-6; D gene unclear. Germline values: CDR1 SGHKS, CDR2 YYEKEE (reference sequence). The CDR3 consists of 15 residues. Trimming pared 2 bases from V and 4 bases from J, leaving 10 bases between. The CDR3 sequence: CASSFGVSGANVLTF. CDR3 in DNA: TGTGCCAGCAGCTTTGGAGTATCCGGGGCCAACGTCCTGACTTTC.

The chain is built from TRBV5-4 and TRBJ2-5; possibly TRBD2 for D (5 bases). The CDR3 contains 13 residues. Trimming stripped 2 bases from V and 2 bases from J, with 7 bases between. Germline-derived CDR1 and CDR2 are SGHNT and YYREEE (reference sequence). CDR3 in DNA: TGTGCCAGCAGCTTATCGGGACAAGAGACCCAGTACTTC. It encodes CASSLSGQETQYF.

V usage is TRBV6-5 and J usage is TRBJ1-6; perhaps TRBD1 as D (6 bases). CDR3 length: 15 residues. Trimming cost V 4 bases and J 7 bases, with 14 bases left between them. Germline assignment: CDR1 MNHEY and CDR2 SVGAGI. DNA of the CDR3: TGTGCCAGCAGTTTTGGCAGGGGCACGAATTCACCCCTCCACTTT. Translation gives CASSFGRGTNSPLHF.

V usage is TRBV7-2 and J usage is TRBJ1-5; D may be TRBD1 (6 bases). Trimming pared 5 bases from V and 2 bases from J, leaving 13 bases between. The germline V gene has CDR1 SGHTA and CDR2 FQGNSA. This CDR3 has 15 amino acids. The CDR3 here is CASSPRQERNQPQHF. The CDR3, as DNA: TGTGCCAGCAGCCCACGACAGGAACGCAATCAGCCCCAGCATTTT.

In DNA form, the CDR3 reads TGCGCCAGCACCCTAGACAGGGAGGTCGGGGAGCTGTTTTTT. Protein sequence: CASTLDREVGELFF. The chain joins TRBV5-1 to TRBJ2-2; D possibly corresponds to TRBD1 (7 bases). CDR3 length equals 14 residues. Trimming cost V 6 bases and J 7 bases, with 16 bases left between them. Germline assignment: CDR1 SGHRS and CDR2 YFSETQ.

This chain links TRBV2 with TRBJ2-7, with 7 bases lining up with TRBD1. V lost 5 bases, J lost 4 bases, and 11 bases stayed unmatched. CDR3 size: 15 residues. The germline CDR1 and CDR2 sequences are SNHLY and FYNNEI. CDR3 protein: CASSQDRPRRYEQYV. The DNA for the CDR3 is TGTGCCAGCAGTCAGGACAGGCCTCGGCGTTACGAGCAGTACGTC.

Only one count was recorded for this clone. The rearrangement links TRBV6-5 to TRBJ1-3; 7 nucleotides agree with TRBD1. The CDR3 loop spans 14 amino acids. J lost 2 bases, V lost 8 bases, and 6 bases had no gene match. Germline V gene data show CDR1 as MNHEY and CDR2 as SVGAGI. The CDR3 loop reads CASLLDRAGNTIYF. DNA of the CDR3: TGTGCCAGCTTATTAGACAGGGCTGGAAACACCATATATTTT.

The chain employs TRBV7-3 and TRBJ2-6; possible D gene TRBD2, 5 bases. The CDR3 spans 18 residues. The V gene lost 5 bases and the J gene lost 0 bases, with 17 bases spanning the gap. Per the germline V gene, CDR1 is SGHTA and CDR2 is FQGTGA. CDR3 DNA: TGTGCCAGCAGCCTCTCTCCAGAAGCGGTCTCTGGGGCCAACGTCCTGACTTTC. Translated, it gives CASSLSPEAVSGANVLTF.

The chain recombines TRBV5-1 with TRBJ1-6; a weak D match, TRBD1 (6 bases). The CDR3 runs to 16 residues. Per the germline V gene, CDR1 is SGHRS and CDR2 is YFSETQ. V gave up 0 bases and J gave up 5 bases, with 12 bases separating them. CDR3 loop: CASSLDGTRDNSPLHF. CDR3 DNA: TGCGCCAGCAGCTTGGATGGGACAAGGGATAATTCACCCCTCCACTTT. The variable domain in full, with the rest retrieved from reference TRBV5-1 and TRBJ1-6, is KAGVTQTPRYLIKTRGQQVTLSCSPISGHRSVSWYQQTPGQGLQFLFEYFSETQRNKGNFPGRFSGRQFSNSRSEMNVSTLELGDSALYLCASSLDGTRDNSPLHFGNGTRLTVT.

This chain connects TRBV7-7 to TRBJ2-7; D gene unclear. This CDR3 is 15 amino acids long. The V gene lost 4 bases and the J gene lost 0 bases, with 13 bases spanning the gap. Germline V gene sequence: CDR1 SSHAT, CDR2 FNYEAQ (reference sequence). The CDR3 loop reads CASSSQNSTSYEQYV. The CDR3 DNA reads TGTGCCAGCAGCTCCCAAAACAGTACCTCCTACGAGCAGTACGTC.

The V call is TRBV7-2, the J call TRBJ1-6, with 8 bases identical to TRBD1. Per the germline V gene, CDR1 is SGHTA and CDR2 is FQGNSA. J gave up 9 bases and V 0 bases, and 4 bases lay outside the gene matches. The CDR3 length is 15 residues. This CDR3 reads CASSLALTGVSPLHF. In nucleotides, the CDR3 is TGTGCCAGCAGCTTAGCTTTGACAGGGGTTTCACCCCTCCACTTT.

The chain joins TRBV18 to TRBJ2-7, with D possibly being TRBD1 or TRBD2 (5 bases each). CDR1 and CDR2 (germline): KGHSH, LQKENI. The CDR3 extends over 12 amino acids. Trimming stripped 4 bases from V and 5 bases from J, with 9 bases between. The CDR3 here is CASSLGGDEQYV. In nucleotides, the CDR3 is TGTGCCAGCTCACTTGGGGGTGACGAGCAGTACGTC.

The chain combines TRBV4-1 with TRBJ2-5; 10 positions match TRBD2. This CDR3 spans 16 amino acids. The J segment lost 4 bases and the V segment lost 4 bases, leaving 9 bases of the junction unmatched. Germline V gene data show CDR1 as MGHRA and CDR2 as YSYEKL. The CDR3 bases are TGCGCCAGCAGCCCCGGGGTAGCGGGGGGTGGAGAGACCCAGTACTTC. Translation gives CASSPGVAGGGETQYF.

This chain connects TRBV9 to TRBJ1-6; maybe TRBD1 (5 bases). This CDR3 region has 15 residues. The germline CDR1 and CDR2 sequences are SGDLS and YYNGEE. The germline V and J ends were trimmed by 2 bases and 10 bases, with 16 bases remaining between them. The CDR3 nucleotides read TGTGCCAGCAGCGTCGACCACAGGCCATTCTCACCCCTCCACTTT. It translates to CASSVDHRPFSPLHF.

CDR3 in DNA: TGTGCCAGCAGTTACTTGGGACCCAATGAAAAACTGTTTTTT. Translation: CASSYLGPNEKLFF. The chain uses TRBV6-5 and TRBJ1-4; a weak D match, TRBD1 (5 bases). CDR3 size: 14 residues. V was shortened by 1 base and J by 5 bases, with 8 bases between the two germline ends. Germline V lookup: CDR1 MNHEY, CDR2 SVGAGI.

The chain combines TRBV6-5 with TRBJ2-5, with D unclear. The germline V gene has CDR1 MNHEY and CDR2 SVGAGI. V dropped 0 bases and J dropped 0 bases, with 11 bases sitting between them. The CDR3 runs to 16 residues. DNA of the CDR3: TGTGCCAGCAGTTACTCGATAAATCTGTACCAAGAGACCCAGTACTTC. Protein: CASSYSINLYQETQYF.

The V call is TRBV30, the J call TRBJ1-2; TRBD1 agrees at 7 bases. The germline CDR1 and CDR2 sequences are GTSNPN and SVGIG (reference sequence). The CDR3 runs to 13 residues. V lost 0 bases and J lost 7; bases outside the gene matches: 5. CDR3 DNA: TGTGCCTGGAGTGTACAGGGGTTTTCTGGCTACACCTTC. Amino acids: CAWSVQGFSGYTF.

The chain has TRBV5-4 and TRBJ1-1; 9 nucleotides align to TRBD1. This CDR3 has 15 amino acids. Germline V lookup: CDR1 SGHNT, CDR2 YYREEE (reference sequence). The V segment lost 0 bases and the J segment 11 bases; nucleotides outside the gene matches: 11. The DNA of the CDR3 is TGTGCCAGCAGCTTGGTTGGGACAGGGATGAGAAGGGCTTTCTTT. Its translation is CASSLVGTGMRRAFF.

This clone was counted a few times. This chain connects TRBV5-5 to TRBJ1-1, with TRBD1 matching over 7 bases. V shed 0 bases and J 4 bases; nucleotides not matched to a gene: 6. Germline V CDR1 and CDR2: SGHKS, YYEKEE (reference sequence). The CDR3 is 15 amino acids. Here the CDR3 reads CASSLGGSGGTEAFF. The DNA for the CDR3 is TGTGCCAGCAGCTTGGGGGGGTCAGGGGGCACTGAAGCTTTCTTT.

The chain has TRBV7-3 and TRBJ2-2, with a tentative D call TRBD2 (6 bases). Germline values: CDR1 SGHTA, CDR2 FQGTGA. This CDR3 is 15 amino acids long. Trimming removed 0 bases from V and 1 base from J, with 6 bases in between. The CDR3 nucleotides read TGTGCCAGCAGCTTAACGGGGGGGAACACCGGGGAGCTGTTTTTT. This translates into CASSLTGGNTGELFF.

The genes are TRBV7-3 and TRBJ2-5; D assignment may be TRBD1 or TRBD2 (5 bases each). This CDR3 has 13 residues. Germline V gives CDR1 SGHTA, CDR2 FQGTGA. Deletions cut 2 bases from V and 9 bases from J, with 13 bases between. As DNA, the CDR3 is TGTGCCAGCAGCTTATCCGTTCTGGGGGCCCAGTACTTC. Translating it yields CASSLSVLGAQYF.

The chain uses TRBV7-9 and TRBJ2-4; D is possibly TRBD2 (5 bases). The germline gives CDR1 SEHNR, CDR2 FQNEAQ (reference sequence). This CDR3 region has 11 residues. V was cut by 5 bases and J by 10 bases, with 9 bases left in between. The CDR3 region has the DNA TGTGCCAGCAGCGACCGGGATATTCAGTACTTC. It is translated as CASSDRDIQYF.